The rows below give T cell receptor beta chains drawn from one sample of a study of T-cell memory formation after mild COVID-19. TCRdb analysed the 5' RACE reads with MiXCR anew, one entry per CDR3 protein. The sample carries about 560,000 distinct CDR3 sequences, roughly 22% recorded once. Source material: PBMCs or a T cell subset sorted from them (not recorded which). All receptors derive from an adult woman who had mild COVID-19 (a few samples of this study predate the infection). Cell type and time point are not known. The CDR3 runs from the conserved cysteine through the conserved F or W. The order of the fields is V gene, clone size, J gene, D gene, CDR3 protein, CDR3 DNA. A D gene is named only where the DNA matches it firmly. Expanded clones are given a class, and other clones once, few, many or no size at all.

v_gene: TRBV18; abundance: .; j_gene: TRBJ2-4; d_gene: .; CDR3aa: CASSPSDTKNIQYF; CDR3nt: TGTGCCAGCTCACCGTCGGACACCAAAAACATTCAGTACTTC
v_gene: TRBV5-1; abundance: .; j_gene: TRBJ2-1; d_gene: TRBD2; CDR3aa: CASSLVSGVVNEQFF; CDR3nt: TGCGCCAGCAGCTTGGTTAGCGGGGTTGTGAATGAGCAGTTCTTC
v_gene: TRBV19; abundance: .; j_gene: TRBJ1-2; d_gene: .; CDR3aa: CASRPLLGSNGYTF; CDR3nt: TGTGCCAGTAGACCCCTTTTGGGGTCAAATGGCTACACCTTC
v_gene: TRBV24-1; abundance: few; j_gene: TRBJ2-1; d_gene: .; CDR3aa: CATSGGEGYYNEQFF; CDR3nt: TGTGCCACCAGTGGGGGGGAAGGCTATTACAATGAGCAGTTCTTC
v_gene: TRBV4-1; abundance: .; j_gene: TRBJ2-5; d_gene: TRBD1; CDR3aa: CASSQPRQGRGTQYF; CDR3nt: TGCGCCAGCAGCCAACCTAGACAGGGCCGAGGGACCCAGTACTTC
v_gene: TRBV6-5; abundance: few; j_gene: TRBJ2-3; d_gene: .; CDR3aa: CASSYSSSTDTQYF; CDR3nt: TGTGCCAGCAGTTACTCGAGTAGCACAGATACGCAGTATTTT
v_gene: TRBV9; abundance: .; j_gene: TRBJ2-5; d_gene: TRBD2; CDR3aa: CASSVAASGLKETQYF; CDR3nt: TGTGCCAGCAGCGTAGCGGCTAGCGGCCTAAAAGAGACCCAGTACTTC
v_gene: TRBV6-2/TRBV6-3; abundance: few; j_gene: TRBJ2-5; d_gene: TRBD1; CDR3aa: CASLLGGSETQYF; CDR3nt: TGTGCCAGCTTGCTAGGGGGCTCAGAGACCCAGTACTTC
v_gene: TRBV6-5; abundance: .; j_gene: TRBJ1-2; d_gene: .; CDR3aa: CASSQTYGYGYTF; CDR3nt: TGTGCCAGCAGTCAGACATATGGCTATGGCTACACCTTC
v_gene: TRBV4-1; abundance: .; j_gene: TRBJ2-7; d_gene: TRBD1; CDR3aa: CASSQPGTGATYEQYF; CDR3nt: TGCGCCAGCAGCCAACCCGGGACAGGGGCGACCTACGAGCAGTACTTC
v_gene: TRBV30; abundance: many; j_gene: TRBJ1-2; d_gene: .; CDR3aa: CAWRTPGSGYTF; CDR3nt: TGTGCCTGGAGAACCCCAGGGAGTGGCTACACCTTC
v_gene: TRBV7-9; abundance: .; j_gene: TRBJ1-5; d_gene: TRBD1; CDR3aa: CASSLRDSGQPQHF; CDR3nt: TGTGCCAGCAGCTTACGGGACAGTGGCCAGCCCCAGCATTTT
v_gene: TRBV3-1; abundance: .; j_gene: TRBJ1-5; d_gene: .; CDR3aa: CASSQDSGGGNQPQHF; CDR3nt: TGTGCCAGCAGCCAAGACTCCGGAGGGGGCAATCAGCCCCAGCATTTT
v_gene: TRBV27; abundance: .; j_gene: TRBJ1-3; d_gene: .; CDR3aa: CASSAQGSSGNTIYF; CDR3nt: TGTGCCAGCAGCGCCCAGGGTAGCTCTGGAAACACCATATATTTT
v_gene: TRBV7-8; abundance: many; j_gene: TRBJ2-3; d_gene: TRBD2; CDR3aa: CASSLGLAGGSKYF; CDR3nt: TGTGCCAGCAGCCTAGGACTAGCGGGGGGTTCAAAGTATTTT
v_gene: TRBV25-1; abundance: many; j_gene: TRBJ2-2; d_gene: .; CDR3aa: CASSEFDTVNTGELFF; CDR3nt: TGTGCCAGCAGTGAATTCGACACCGTGAACACCGGGGAGCTGTTTTTT
v_gene: TRBV3-1; abundance: few; j_gene: TRBJ1-2; d_gene: .; CDR3aa: CASSQDIANYGYTF; CDR3nt: TGTGCCAGCAGCCAAGATATCGCAAACTATGGCTACACCTTC
v_gene: TRBV5-1; abundance: .; j_gene: TRBJ2-7; d_gene: .; CDR3aa: CASSFSGSFSYEQYF; CDR3nt: TGCGCCAGCAGCTTTAGCGGCTCATTCTCCTACGAGCAGTACTTC
v_gene: TRBV12-3/TRBV12-4; abundance: few; j_gene: TRBJ2-7; d_gene: .; CDR3aa: CASSRRGEQYF; CDR3nt: TGTGCCAGCAGTCGACGGGGCGAGCAGTACTTC
v_gene: TRBV5-1; abundance: few; j_gene: TRBJ2-7; d_gene: .; CDR3aa: CASSLRPLADSIYEQYF; CDR3nt: TGCGCCAGCAGCTTGCGACCCCTAGCTGACTCAATCTACGAGCAGTACTTC
v_gene: TRBV2; abundance: .; j_gene: TRBJ2-2; d_gene: .; CDR3aa: CASQDQFTTGELFF; CDR3nt: TGTGCCAGCCAGGACCAGTTCACCACCGGGGAGCTGTTTTTT
v_gene: TRBV20-1; abundance: .; j_gene: TRBJ2-1; d_gene: TRBD2; CDR3aa: CSAQSWTSGTNEQFF; CDR3nt: TGCAGTGCCCAGAGCTGGACTAGCGGGACCAATGAGCAGTTCTTC
v_gene: TRBV11-2; abundance: .; j_gene: TRBJ2-3; d_gene: .; CDR3aa: CASSLGRVLNSSSTDTQYF; CDR3nt: TGTGCCAGCAGCCTAGGGCGGGTCCTAAACTCCTCTAGCACAGATACGCAGTATTTT
v_gene: TRBV7-8; abundance: many; j_gene: TRBJ1-1; d_gene: .; CDR3aa: CASSPVYPVRYTEAFF; CDR3nt: TGTGCCAGCAGCCCAGTATATCCAGTTCGGTACACTGAAGCTTTCTTT
v_gene: TRBV4-2; abundance: .; j_gene: TRBJ2-1; d_gene: TRBD1; CDR3aa: CASSQDLQGHSYNEQFF; CDR3nt: TGTGCCAGCAGCCAAGATTTACAGGGGCACTCCTACAATGAGCAGTTCTTC
v_gene: TRBV7-9; abundance: few; j_gene: TRBJ2-1; d_gene: .; CDR3aa: CASRSGVDEQFF; CDR3nt: TGTGCCAGCAGGTCCGGGGTTGATGAGCAGTTCTTC
v_gene: TRBV2; abundance: many; j_gene: TRBJ2-1; d_gene: TRBD1; CDR3aa: CASSPDRGAYNEQFF; CDR3nt: TGTGCCAGCAGTCCTGACAGGGGAGCCTACAATGAGCAGTTCTTC
v_gene: TRBV18; abundance: .; j_gene: TRBJ1-2; d_gene: TRBD1; CDR3aa: CASSPSGTGNYGYTF; CDR3nt: TGTGCCAGCTCACCATCCGGGACAGGAAACTATGGCTACACCTTC
v_gene: TRBV24-1; abundance: few; j_gene: TRBJ1-2; d_gene: .; CDR3aa: CATSDLRDGADF; CDR3nt: TGTGCCACCAGTGATTTGCGGGACGGAGCCGACTTC
v_gene: TRBV5-1; abundance: .; j_gene: TRBJ2-7; d_gene: .; CDR3aa: CASSIGLGQRSSYEQYF; CDR3nt: TGCGCCAGCAGCATTGGTTTGGGACAACGGAGCTCCTACGAGCAGTACTTC
v_gene: TRBV13; abundance: .; j_gene: TRBJ2-1; d_gene: TRBD2; CDR3aa: CASSPTAGTRDEQFF; CDR3nt: TGTGCCAGCAGCCCCACCGCGGGGACTAGGGATGAGCAGTTCTTC
v_gene: TRBV7-2; abundance: few; j_gene: TRBJ2-1; d_gene: .; CDR3aa: CASSPRMTPPNEQFF; CDR3nt: TGTGCCAGCAGCCCTAGAATGACTCCCCCCAATGAGCAGTTCTTC
v_gene: TRBV5-6; abundance: few; j_gene: TRBJ2-3; d_gene: TRBD1; CDR3aa: CASSPFRDRATDTQYF; CDR3nt: TGTGCCAGCAGCCCGTTCCGGGACAGGGCCACAGATACGCAGTATTTT
v_gene: TRBV20-1; abundance: few; j_gene: TRBJ2-7; d_gene: TRBD2; CDR3aa: CSVGVGLAGEWTSYEQYF; CDR3nt: TGCAGCGTTGGCGTGGGACTAGCGGGAGAATGGACCTCCTACGAGCAGTACTTC
v_gene: TRBV15; abundance: few; j_gene: TRBJ1-5; d_gene: .; CDR3aa: CATSGTRVFSNQPQHF; CDR3nt: TGTGCCACCAGCGGGACGAGAGTCTTTAGCAATCAGCCCCAGCATTTT
v_gene: TRBV2; abundance: .; j_gene: TRBJ2-1; d_gene: .; CDR3aa: CASGGDNHHEQFF; CDR3nt: TGTGCCAGCGGGGGGGACAATCATCATGAGCAGTTCTTC
v_gene: TRBV7-9; abundance: few; j_gene: TRBJ1-2; d_gene: .; CDR3aa: CASSPRGGMGYTF; CDR3nt: TGTGCCAGCAGCCCTCGGGGGGGTATGGGCTACACCTTC
v_gene: TRBV6-2/TRBV6-3; abundance: .; j_gene: TRBJ2-1; d_gene: TRBD2; CDR3aa: CASRTPLAGVGHEQFF; CDR3nt: TGTGCCAGCAGAACTCCCCTAGCGGGAGTTGGGCATGAGCAGTTCTTC
v_gene: TRBV29-1; abundance: .; j_gene: TRBJ1-4; d_gene: .; CDR3aa: CSAAGINEKLFF; CDR3nt: TGCAGCGCTGCCGGGATCAATGAAAAACTGTTTTTT
v_gene: TRBV20-1; abundance: .; j_gene: TRBJ1-5; d_gene: .; CDR3aa: CSASVHWDRGGISNQPQHF; CDR3nt: TGCAGTGCTAGCGTACACTGGGACCGGGGTGGGATCAGCAATCAGCCCCAGCATTTT
v_gene: TRBV5-1; abundance: .; j_gene: TRBJ2-3; d_gene: .; CDR3aa: CASSPLGRQVDTQYF; CDR3nt: TGCGCCAGCAGCCCATTGGGGAGACAAGTGGATACGCAGTATTTT
v_gene: TRBV20-1; abundance: few; j_gene: TRBJ1-1; d_gene: .; CDR3aa: CSARKSSFGAEAFF; CDR3nt: TGCAGTGCTAGAAAATCCTCATTTGGGGCTGAAGCTTTCTTT
v_gene: TRBV7-6; abundance: few; j_gene: TRBJ2-1; d_gene: .; CDR3aa: CASSSQGNEQFF; CDR3nt: TGTGCCAGCAGCTCCCAGGGAAATGAGCAGTTCTTC
v_gene: TRBV7-9; abundance: .; j_gene: TRBJ1-4; d_gene: .; CDR3aa: CASSEIATTNEKLFF; CDR3nt: TGTGCCAGCAGCGAGATAGCTACAACTAATGAAAAACTGTTTTTT
v_gene: TRBV4-1; abundance: few; j_gene: TRBJ2-7; d_gene: TRBD2; CDR3aa: CASSQTLAGDLYEQYF; CDR3nt: TGCGCCAGCAGCCAAACTCTAGCGGGGGACCTTTACGAGCAGTACTTC
v_gene: TRBV29-1; abundance: .; j_gene: TRBJ2-7; d_gene: TRBD1; CDR3aa: CSVAHGTASYEQYF; CDR3nt: TGCAGCGTTGCTCACGGGACAGCCTCCTACGAGCAGTACTTC
v_gene: TRBV28; abundance: once; j_gene: TRBJ2-7; d_gene: TRBD1; CDR3aa: CASSFRQGDYEQYF; CDR3nt: TGTGCCAGCAGTTTTAGACAGGGGGATTACGAGCAGTACTTC
v_gene: TRBV7-8; abundance: .; j_gene: TRBJ1-4; d_gene: .; CDR3aa: CASSWYRVRANPEKLFF; CDR3nt: TGTGCCAGCAGCTGGTACAGGGTCCGAGCTAATCCCGAAAAACTGTTTTTT
v_gene: TRBV7-2; abundance: few; j_gene: TRBJ1-2; d_gene: .; CDR3aa: CASSLDPLPGVGYTF; CDR3nt: TGTGCCAGCAGCTTAGATCCTTTGCCAGGGGTTGGCTACACCTTC
v_gene: TRBV11-2; abundance: .; j_gene: TRBJ2-7; d_gene: .; CDR3aa: CASSYGGDEQYF; CDR3nt: TGTGCCAGCAGTTATGGAGGGGACGAGCAGTACTTC
v_gene: TRBV6-2/TRBV6-3; abundance: .; j_gene: TRBJ2-3; d_gene: TRBD2; CDR3aa: CASSWTSGGSQPTQYF; CDR3nt: TGTGCCAGCAGTTGGACTAGCGGGGGCTCACAGCCTACGCAGTATTTT
v_gene: TRBV24-1; abundance: few; j_gene: TRBJ2-1; d_gene: .; CDR3aa: CATSDIQVPALEQFF; CDR3nt: TGTGCCACCAGTGATATTCAGGTCCCGGCCCTTGAGCAGTTCTTC
v_gene: TRBV30; abundance: .; j_gene: TRBJ2-5; d_gene: .; CDR3aa: CAWKGEQETQYF; CDR3nt: TGTGCCTGGAAGGGGGAACAAGAGACCCAGTACTTC
v_gene: TRBV7-8; abundance: .; j_gene: TRBJ2-3; d_gene: TRBD2; CDR3aa: CASSRRDYTDTQYF; CDR3nt: TGTGCCAGCAGCCGCCGGGACTACACAGATACGCAGTATTTT
v_gene: TRBV12-3/TRBV12-4; abundance: few; j_gene: TRBJ2-1; d_gene: .; CDR3aa: CASSLGARRANEQFF; CDR3nt: TGTGCCAGCAGTTTAGGGGCCCGGAGGGCCAATGAGCAGTTCTTC
v_gene: TRBV10-3; abundance: .; j_gene: TRBJ2-3; d_gene: .; CDR3aa: CAIGATDTQYF; CDR3nt: TGTGCCATCGGGGCAACAGATACGCAGTATTTT
v_gene: TRBV9; abundance: .; j_gene: TRBJ2-1; d_gene: TRBD2; CDR3aa: CASSAPTSGSANEQFF; CDR3nt: TGTGCCAGCAGCGCACCGACTAGCGGGAGTGCCAATGAGCAGTTCTTC
v_gene: TRBV7-3; abundance: .; j_gene: TRBJ2-7; d_gene: .; CDR3aa: CASSLTPRPTYEQYF; CDR3nt: TGTGCCAGCAGCTTAACCCCCCGACCCACCTACGAGCAGTACTTC
v_gene: TRBV6-5; abundance: .; j_gene: TRBJ2-3; d_gene: TRBD1; CDR3aa: CASSRGTGWADTQYF; CDR3nt: TGTGCCAGCAGTCGAGGGACAGGGTGGGCAGATACGCAGTATTTT
v_gene: TRBV20-1; abundance: many; j_gene: TRBJ2-7; d_gene: .; CDR3aa: CSARTLLSEQYF; CDR3nt: TGCAGTGCTAGGACCCTCTTGAGCGAGCAGTACTTC